The present T cell receptor beta chain was sequenced within a study of beta chain features in type 1 diabetes. As regards this clone: Antigen: not known.

Sequenced material consisted of expressed TCRB transcripts (all of the isolated RNA was reverse transcribed). Measured with immunoSEQ multiplex PCR; TCRdb has only the in-frame clones, and not every one. The sample holds under 250,000 clones, roughly an eighth seen once. General study findings and limits: The study found moderately but significantly shorter TCRB CDR3s in all four CD4+ subsets of Type 1 diabetes patients. The influence of HLA type on TCRB rearrangement stayed undetermined. A closer apparent resemblance between naive, central memory and Treg TCRB repertoires was seen in patients than in healthy donors.

Germline-derived CDR1 and CDR2 are SGHAT and FQNNGV. The CDR3 length is 19 residues. Trimming took off 5 bases at V and 4 bases at J, with 29 bases between the two ends. This receptor was identified in a middle-aged woman in good health. The chain uses TRBV11-2 and TRBJ2-5, with no clear D. The source material was naive CD4+ T cells from blood. CDR3 sequence reads: CASSPRAQRITSASETQYF. CDR3 DNA: TGTGCCAGCAGCCCCCGTGCGCAGAGGATAACGTCGGCCTCAGAGACCCAGTACTTC.